This T cell receptor (beta chain) was captured in a study of radiation and T cells in renal cell carcinoma. Using immunoSEQ multiplex PCR, the repertoire was profiled, and TCRdb retains in-frame clones only, with some absent. The table has 150,000 or so clones, about 88% seen once. Time point in this sample: blood 4 weeks post-SBRT, at nephrectomy. The treatment was: 15 Gy SBRT to primary tumor, nephrectomy 4 weeks later. The CDR3 contains 14 residues. Per germline, CDR1 SGHNT and CDR2 YYREEE (reference sequence). The V and J ends lost 4 bases and 6 bases respectively, with 16 bases between them. This sequence joins TRBV5-4 and TRBJ1-2; D is unresolved. The sequencing here drew on blood, taken from a patient whose treatment included radiotherapy and nephrectomy. The clonotype was recovered from a woman aged 45-59 years with renal cell carcinoma. CDR3 DNA sequence: TGTGCCAGCAGCCCTGGACGGGAGAATGATGGCTACACCTTC. Protein: CASSPGRENDGYTF.